Sequencing of this T cell receptor (beta chain) was carried out in a study of blood T cell repertoires in COVID-19. Study in general: T cells, B-cell-depleted T cells, or PBMCs supplied cDNA or gDNA.

There are 13 residues in the CDR3. Germline CDR1 and CDR2: SQVTM and ANQGSEA. V lost 7 bases, J lost 5 bases, and 6 bases stayed unmatched. This table comes from immunoSEQ multiplex PCR, and its TCRdb copy is limited to in-frame clones, with some not included. The repertoire includes 45,000 to 70,000 clones, about 87% of them detected once, and approximately 6% sits in the top ten. Specimen: peripheral blood. The source of this sequence is a woman aged 60 to 75 with COVID-19, enrolled during active disease. The chain has TRBV29-1 and TRBJ1-4; 8 nucleotides line up with TRBD1. DNA for the CDR3: TGCAGCGCCGGCGGGACAGGAAATGAAAAACTGTTTTTT. Translation gives CSAGGTGNEKLFF.